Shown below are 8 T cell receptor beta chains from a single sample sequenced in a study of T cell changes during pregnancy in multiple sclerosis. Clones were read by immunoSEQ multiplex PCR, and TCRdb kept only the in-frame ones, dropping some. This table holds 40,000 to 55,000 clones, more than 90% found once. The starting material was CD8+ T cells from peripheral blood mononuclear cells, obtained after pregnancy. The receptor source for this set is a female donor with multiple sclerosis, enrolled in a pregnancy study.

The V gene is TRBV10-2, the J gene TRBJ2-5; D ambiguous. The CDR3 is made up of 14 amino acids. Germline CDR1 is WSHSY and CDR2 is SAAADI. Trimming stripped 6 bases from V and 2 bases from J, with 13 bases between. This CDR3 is CASSMKPTQETQYF. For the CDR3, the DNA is TGCGCCAGCAGCATGAAGCCCACTCAAGAGACCCAGTACTTC.

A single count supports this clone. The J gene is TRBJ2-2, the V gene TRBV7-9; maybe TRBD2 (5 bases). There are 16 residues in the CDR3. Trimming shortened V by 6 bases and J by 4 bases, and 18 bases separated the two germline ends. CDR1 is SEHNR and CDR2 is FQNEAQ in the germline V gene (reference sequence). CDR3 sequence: CASRNLHDGVTGELFF. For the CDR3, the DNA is TGTGCCAGCAGGAACCTCCACGACGGGGTCACCGGGGAGCTGTTTTTT.

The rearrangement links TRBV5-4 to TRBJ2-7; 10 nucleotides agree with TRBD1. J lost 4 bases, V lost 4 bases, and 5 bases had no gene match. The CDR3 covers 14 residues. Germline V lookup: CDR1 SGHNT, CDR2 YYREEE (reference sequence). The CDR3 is CASSPGTGVYEQYF. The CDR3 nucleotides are TGTGCCAGCAGCCCCGGGACAGGGGTGTACGAGCAGTACTTC.

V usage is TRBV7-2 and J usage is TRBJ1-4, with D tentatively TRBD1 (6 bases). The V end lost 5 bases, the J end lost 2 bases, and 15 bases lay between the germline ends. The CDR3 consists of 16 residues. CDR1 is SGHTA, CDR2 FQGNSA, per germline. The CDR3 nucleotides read TGTGCCAGCAGCCCAATTGCAGGGGAGACTAATGAAAAACTGTTTTTT. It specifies CASSPIAGETNEKLFF.

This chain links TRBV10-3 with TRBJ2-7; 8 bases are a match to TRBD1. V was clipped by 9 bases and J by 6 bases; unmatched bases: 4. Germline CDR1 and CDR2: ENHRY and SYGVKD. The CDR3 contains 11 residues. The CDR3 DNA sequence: TGTGCCATTCGGACAGGGAGCGAGCAGTACTTC. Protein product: CAIRTGSEQYF.

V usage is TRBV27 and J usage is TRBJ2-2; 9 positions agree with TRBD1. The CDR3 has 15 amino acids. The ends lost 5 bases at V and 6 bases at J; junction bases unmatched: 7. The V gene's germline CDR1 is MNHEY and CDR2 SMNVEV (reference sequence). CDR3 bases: TGTGCCAGCAGTCAGGACAGGGGATGGGCCGGGGAGCTGTTTTTT. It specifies CASSQDRGWAGELFF.

DNA of the CDR3: TGTGCCAGCAGCTTACCGGGGAATCAGCCCCAGCATTTT. Its protein product is CASSLPGNQPQHF. V gene TRBV7-8 combines with J gene TRBJ1-5; D gene ambiguous. Trimming left V 2 bases short and J 4 bases short, with 6 bases between. Germline lookup yields CDR1 SGHVS and CDR2 FQNEAQ. The CDR3 has 13 residues.

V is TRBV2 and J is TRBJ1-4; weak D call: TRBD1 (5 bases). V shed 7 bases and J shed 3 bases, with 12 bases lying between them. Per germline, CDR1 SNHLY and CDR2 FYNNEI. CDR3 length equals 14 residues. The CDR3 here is CASTAGGANEKLFF. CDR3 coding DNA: TGTGCCAGCACCGCGGGGGGGGCTAATGAAAAACTGTTTTTT.